This TCR beta chain was retrieved from a study of T-cell reconstitution after alpha-beta-depleted transplantation in children. Study findings and constraints: Day-60 TCRbeta diversity that was high in some patients was derived from surviving recipient T cells and thymic progenitors. T-cell numbers and diversity, one year after transplant, stemmed largely from T cells that were newly produced.

This clonotype was seen ten or more times. Its antigen remains unknown. A TCRbeta library incorporating unique molecular identifiers was prepared. A single record per CDR3 protein comes from TCRdb applying MiXCR to the PCR reads. Of roughly 150,000 distinct CDR3 sequences listed, approximately 10% are singletons. This CDR3 is built from 15 residues. V trimming: 4 bases; J trimming: 2 bases; junction bases outside the gene matches: 3. Germline CDR1 GTSNPN, CDR2 SVGIG (reference sequence). The sample in question was PBMCs, obtained before TCRalphabeta/CD19-depleted stem cell transplant. This clonotype was obtained from a boy younger than 10 with acute myeloid leukemia, due to receive a stem cell transplant. V usage is TRBV30 and J usage is TRBJ2-6; TRBD1 matches 9 bases. CDR3 DNA: TGTGCCTGGACCGGACAGGGGACTGGGGCCAACGTCCTGACTTTC. It encodes CAWTGQGTGANVLTF.